These 18 T cell receptor beta chains were all obtained from the same sample, sequenced in a study of T cell repertoires in cytomegalovirus infection. TCRdb reanalysed the reads using MiXCR and keeps one entry per CDR3 protein. The table has 150,000 to 200,000 distinct CDR3 sequences, approximately 28% seen once. The material sequenced was PBMCs. The receptors derive from a human donor in good health (CMV status not recorded). Some clones in this sample may be carry-over from other donors' samples.

V and J are TRBV20-1 and TRBJ2-6; D remains ambiguous. Trimming stripped 6 bases from V and 0 bases from J, with 6 bases between. The CDR3 is 13 amino acids. Looked up from germline, CDR1 is DFQATT and CDR2 is SNEGSKA (reference sequence). The CDR3 loop reads CSAFSSGANVLTF. The CDR3 DNA reads as TGCAGTGCATTTAGCTCTGGGGCCAACGTCCTGACTTTC.

This clonotype has more than one count but fewer than ten. CDR3 coding DNA: TGTGCCAGCCGGGACAGGAGGGCTCCCACCTACGAGCAGTACTTC. Translation: CASRDRRAPTYEQYF. The chain employs TRBV2 and TRBJ2-7; 8 bases fit TRBD1. The CDR3 runs 15 residues. Trimming took 8 bases from V and 2 from J; bases not matched to a gene: 11. CDR1 and CDR2 from the germline V gene are SNHLY and FYNNEI.

This clonotype appeared a single time. The gene calls are TRBV6-5 and TRBJ1-6, with TRBD1 matching over 11 bases. V lost 8 bases to trimming and J lost 14 bases; unmatched junction nucleotides: 14. Germline-derived CDR1 and CDR2 are MNHEY and SVGAGI. The CDR3 length is 15 residues. The CDR3 coding sequence is TGTGCCAGCTGCCGCGGGACAGGGGGAATCGGATCCCTCCACTTT. Translation gives CASCRGTGGIGSLHF.

This clonotype was detected ten times or more. The chain employs TRBV12-3 or TRBV12-4 and TRBJ2-7, with D perhaps TRBD1 (6 bases). V lost 3 bases, J lost 4 bases, and 19 bases lay in between. The CDR3 sequence is 16 residues long. The CDR3 coding sequence is TGTGCCAGCAGTTTTAAGTCCTTAGGGGGAGTGTACGAGCAGTACTTC. Residues: CASSFKSLGGVYEQYF.

This clonotype was counted only a few times. V and J are TRBV5-1 and TRBJ2-2, with D perhaps TRBD2 (5 bases). Germline loops: CDR1 SGHRS, CDR2 YFSETQ. V dropped 5 bases and J dropped 2 bases, with 10 bases sitting between them. The CDR3 consists of 14 residues. The CDR3 DNA reads as TGCGCCAGCAGAGGACTCCAAAACACCGGGGAGCTGTTTTTT. This sequence encodes CASRGLQNTGELFF.

The gene calls are TRBV4-1 and TRBJ2-1; 9 bases are a match to TRBD1. V shed 1 base and J 3 bases; nucleotides not matched to a gene: 1. The CDR3 has 15 amino acids. CDR1 MGHRA and CDR2 YSYEKL come from the germline V gene. The CDR3 loop reads CASSQGQGGYNEQFF. The CDR3 DNA reads as TGCGCCAGCAGCCAAGGACAGGGGGGCTACAATGAGCAGTTCTTC.

This clonotype turned up a few times. The rearrangement joins TRBV7-6 to TRBJ2-5; D unclear. In germline, CDR1 is SGHVS, CDR2 FNYEAQ. Deletions cut 2 bases from V and 0 bases from J, with 4 bases between. The CDR3 is made up of 13 amino acids. CDR3 nucleotides: TGTGCCAGCAGCTTAATCCACCAAGAGACCCAGTACTTC. Its translation: CASSLIHQETQYF.

The sample holds many counts of this clonotype. V and J are TRBV12-3 or TRBV12-4 and TRBJ2-1; weak D call: TRBD2 (6 bases). The CDR3 runs to 14 residues. The ends were cut back, 7 bases at V and 7 bases at J, with 17 bases in the middle. The chain's CDR3 is CASTPGGDRNEQFF. The CDR3 coding sequence is TGTGCCAGCACTCCCGGAGGGGATAGGAATGAGCAGTTCTTC.

The chain joins TRBV20-1 to TRBJ2-3; 12 bases fit TRBD2. V was pared by 5 bases and J by 4 bases, with 10 bases of the junction left unmatched. The CDR3 totals 16 residues. Germline loops: CDR1 DFQATT, CDR2 SNEGSKA (reference sequence). CDR3: CSAPTAASGGADTQYF. The DNA of the CDR3 is TGCAGTGCTCCGACTGCGGCTAGCGGGGGGGCAGATACGCAGTATTTT.

This chain joins TRBV5-4 and TRBJ2-5; possibly TRBD2 for D (6 bases). The germline CDR1 and CDR2 sequences are SGHNT and YYREEE (reference sequence). The germline V and J ends were trimmed by 4 bases and 4 bases, with 11 bases remaining between them. The CDR3 totals 13 residues. The CDR3 region is CASSLEGRETQYF. The CDR3 DNA sequence: TGTGCCAGCAGCCTGGAGGGTCGAGAGACCCAGTACTTC. Drawing the rest from reference TRBV5-4 and TRBJ2-5, the complete variable domain is ETGVTQSPTHLIKTRGQQVTLRCSSQSGHNTVSWYQQALGQGPQFIFQYYREEENGRGNFPPRFSGLQFPNYSSELNVNALELDDSALYLCASSLEGRETQYFGPGTRLLVL.

The genes are TRBV12-3 or TRBV12-4 and TRBJ2-4; D might be TRBD1 or TRBD2, each matching 5 bases. The CDR3 loop spans 14 amino acids. Trimming took 3 bases from V and 3 from J, leaving 9 bases between them. The CDR3 is CASSLGPSKNIQYF. The CDR3, as DNA: TGTGCCAGCAGTTTGGGACCGAGCAAAAACATTCAGTACTTC.

The CDR3 nucleotides are TGCAGCGCTTTTTGGAGGACTGAAGCTTTCTTT. Translation gives CSAFWRTEAFF. The chain couples TRBV29-1 to TRBJ1-1, with D uncertain. The CDR3 is made up of 11 amino acids. Between the trimmed V and J ends, which lost 7 bases and 5 bases, there was a span of 11 bases. CDR1 is SQVTM and CDR2 is ANQGSEA in the germline V gene.

With regard to this clonotype: A much bigger clone sits one base away, suggesting this may be a read error. The chain couples TRBV7-2 to TRBJ1-5; D not resolved. The CDR3 is 13 amino acids. Per the germline V gene, CDR1 is SGHTA and CDR2 is FQGNSA. The CDR3 region is CASSPTSTQPQHF. The CDR3 nucleotides read TGTGCCAGCAGCCCAACTAGCACTCAGCCCCAGCATTTT.

The rearrangement uses TRBV6-5 and TRBJ2-1, with D perhaps matching TRBD1 or TRBD2 (5 bases each). CDR1 is MNHEY and CDR2 is SVGAGI in the germline V gene. V dropped 3 bases and J dropped 8 bases, with 11 bases sitting between them. There are 13 residues in the CDR3. CDR3 protein: CASSYLRGDEQFF. The CDR3 DNA reads as TGTGCCAGCAGTTATCTCCGGGGCGATGAGCAGTTCTTC.

This clonotype was recorded only once. The V and J genes are TRBV20-1 and TRBJ2-7; tentatively, D is TRBD2 (5 bases). The CDR3 spans 14 residues. With 3 bases removed from V and 3 bases from J, the gap between germline ends came to 15 bases. Per the germline V gene, CDR1 is DFQATT and CDR2 is SNEGSKA (reference sequence). The DNA of the CDR3 is TGCAGTGCTAGGGCCGCCGAAAGCGGCTACGAGCAGTACTTC. Translated, it gives CSARAAESGYEQYF.

V is TRBV7-6 and J is TRBJ2-2; 10 nucleotides line up with TRBD2. In germline, CDR1 is SGHVS, CDR2 FNYEAQ. This CDR3 has 17 residues. The ends lost 6 bases at V and 3 bases at J; junction bases unmatched: 10. The CDR3 spells CASSPRTGTSDTGELFF. The CDR3 DNA follows: TGTGCCAGCAGTCCGAGAACCGGGACTAGCGACACCGGGGAGCTGTTTTTT.

There are a few counts of this clonotype. The gene calls are TRBV10-1 and TRBJ2-3; 9 bases are a match to TRBD2. CDR3 size: 15 residues. With 6 bases clipped from V and 5 bases from J, the junction kept 9 bases outside the gene matches. The germline V gene has CDR1 WNHNN and CDR2 SYGVQD (reference sequence). The CDR3: CASSLARGREDTQYF. In DNA form, the CDR3 reads TGCGCCAGCAGCCTAGCTCGCGGGAGGGAAGATACGCAGTATTTT.

This sequence joins TRBV29-1 and TRBJ1-1, with 7 positions matching TRBD1. Trimming removed 4 bases from V and 0 bases from J; junction bases left unmatched: 8. This CDR3 is 15 amino acids long. The V gene's germline CDR1 is SQVTM and CDR2 ANQGSEA. The CDR3 here is CSVGHNRGLNTEAFF. The CDR3 DNA reads TGCAGCGTTGGGCATAACAGGGGCCTGAACACTGAAGCTTTCTTT.